What follows are 27 T cell receptor beta chains derived from one specimen sequenced in a study of OX40 agonist ivuxolimab in advanced cancers. Method: immunoSEQ multiplex PCR; TCRdb's copy keeps in-frame clones and lacks some. The table has 30,000 to 35,000 clones, 80% to 85% seen once. This specimen was CD4+ or CD8+ T cells sorted from blood, taken in a trial of the OX40 agonist ivuxolimab. These TCRs come from an adult with an advanced solid tumor such as melanoma, head and neck, liver or kidney cancer.

This rearrangement joins TRBV5-1 to TRBJ1-6; D uncertain. The V and J ends lost 1 base and 5 bases respectively, with 7 bases between them. The CDR3 has 14 residues. Germline V lookup: CDR1 SGHRS, CDR2 YFSETQ. This CDR3 reads CASSLRTDNSPLHF. The CDR3 region has the DNA TGCGCCAGCAGCTTGAGGACCGATAATTCACCCCTCCACTTT.

This chain joins TRBV18 and TRBJ1-3, with D unresolved. In germline, CDR1 is KGHSH, CDR2 LQKENI. The CDR3 contains 14 residues. The V end was cut by 3 bases, the J end by 0 bases, with 6 bases between. As DNA, the CDR3 is TGTGCCAGCTCACCTTACGACTCTGGAAACACCATATATTTT. It translates to CASSPYDSGNTIYF.

The rearrangement joins TRBV18 to TRBJ1-1; 9 nucleotides agree with TRBD1. V shed 3 bases, J shed 5 bases, and the junction held 13 bases outside the gene matches. Germline loops: CDR1 KGHSH, CDR2 LQKENI. The CDR3 sequence is 17 residues long. The CDR3 reads CASSPLGTGYGRTEAFF. CDR3 sequence (DNA): TGTGCCAGCTCACCGCTGGGGACAGGGTACGGTAGGACTGAAGCTTTCTTT.

The gene calls are TRBV27 and TRBJ2-1, with D uncertain. Trimming shortened V by 3 bases and J by 2 bases, and 14 bases separated the two germline ends. The CDR3 sequence is 16 residues long. Per the germline V gene, CDR1 is MNHEY and CDR2 is SMNVEV (reference sequence). The CDR3 here is CASSFSKGKTYNEQFF. In nucleotides, the CDR3 is TGTGCCAGCAGTTTTTCAAAGGGTAAGACCTACAATGAGCAGTTCTTC.

The gene calls are TRBV4-3 and TRBJ2-3; weak D call: TRBD1 (5 bases). Germline CDR1 LGHNA, CDR2 YSLEER. The CDR3 consists of 14 residues. The germline V and J ends were trimmed by 4 bases and 2 bases, with 10 bases remaining between them. The DNA for the CDR3 is TGCGCCAGCAGCCGAGGACAACTCACAGATACGCAGTATTTT. It translates to CASSRGQLTDTQYF.

This clone was detected once. The chain combines TRBV12-5 with TRBJ1-2; TRBD1 matches 8 bases. There are 16 residues in the CDR3. After removal of 2 bases from V and 3 bases from J, the junction contained 8 bases not matched to a gene. Germline V gene sequence: CDR1 LGHNT, CDR2 FRNRAP. The CDR3 DNA reads as TGTGCTAGTGGTTTGTCCTCAACAGGGGGTTACTATGGCTACACCTTC. It codes for CASGLSSTGGYYGYTF.

This chain joins TRBV2 and TRBJ2-7; D is perhaps TRBD2 (6 bases). V gave up 7 bases and J gave up 1 base, with 14 bases separating them. This CDR3 spans 14 amino acids. The germline CDR1 and CDR2 sequences are SNHLY and FYNNEI. The CDR3 DNA sequence: TGTGCCAGCAAGAGTGGAGGGATTTCCTACGAGCAGTACTTC. Its translation is CASKSGGISYEQYF.

The V gene is TRBV18, the J gene TRBJ2-7; no reliable D call. The CDR3 is 13 amino acids. Trimming left V 2 bases short and J 7 bases short, with 12 bases between. The germline V gene encodes CDR1 KGHSH and CDR2 LQKENI. CDR3 in DNA: TGTGCCAGCTCACCAATGCAGCGCCATGAGCAGTACTTC. Its protein is CASSPMQRHEQYF.

The V gene is TRBV7-2, the J gene TRBJ2-3; TRBD2 aligns across 12 bases. This CDR3 is 15 amino acids long. V shed 6 bases and J 6 bases; nucleotides not matched to a gene: 7. CDR1 and CDR2 from the germline V gene are SGHTA and FQGNSA. The CDR3 sequence: CASSSLLAGGDTQYF. CDR3 bases: TGTGCCAGCAGTTCCCTGCTAGCGGGAGGGGATACGCAGTATTTT.

For the CDR3, the DNA is TGTGCCAGCAGCTGGACAGGGAGGGGTGATAGTCAGCCCCAGCATTTT. Translating it yields CASSWTGRGDSQPQHF. The V gene is TRBV5-8, the J gene TRBJ1-5, with 8 bases that match TRBD1. V lost 3 bases to trimming and J lost 6 bases; unmatched junction nucleotides: 11. Germline CDR1 and CDR2: SGHTS and YDEGEE. The CDR3 runs 16 residues.

This chain joins TRBV10-3 and TRBJ2-5; the match to TRBD2 covers 16 bases. The CDR3 runs 19 residues. J lost 3 bases, V lost 3 bases, and 10 bases had no gene match. Germline CDR1 reads ENHRY; CDR2 reads SYGVKD. The CDR3 spells CAISDPQSGLAGGEETQYF. CDR3 sequence (DNA): TGTGCCATCAGTGATCCACAATCGGGACTAGCGGGAGGGGAAGAGACCCAGTACTTC.

The chain has TRBV7-6 and TRBJ2-7, with 8 nucleotides matching TRBD1. Trimming at V came to 5 bases and at J to 5 bases, leaving 8 bases not matched to a gene. The CDR3 is 14 residues long. CDR1 is SGHVS, CDR2 FNYEAQ, per germline. The CDR3 spells CASSPNRGWDEQYF. CDR3 DNA sequence: TGTGCCAGCAGCCCGAACAGGGGGTGGGACGAGCAGTACTTC.

The chain recombines TRBV5-1 with TRBJ2-6, with TRBD1 matching 8 bases. The trim removed 2 bases at V and 4 bases at J, leaving 5 bases unmatched. Germline V gives CDR1 SGHRS, CDR2 YFSETQ. This CDR3 is 16 amino acids long. CDR3: CASSFQGAGGANVLTF. The CDR3 nucleotides read TGCGCCAGCAGCTTCCAGGGGGCTGGAGGGGCCAACGTCCTGACTTTC.

The V gene is TRBV15, the J gene TRBJ1-3; D gene uncertain. This CDR3 comprises 15 residues. Trimming removed 1 base from V and 0 bases from J, with 7 bases in between. Germline V gene sequence: CDR1 LNHNV, CDR2 YYDKDF (reference sequence). CDR3 in DNA: TGTGCCACCAGCAGAGCGGGAACCTCTGGAAACACCATATATTTT. Residues: CATSRAGTSGNTIYF.

J is TRBJ2-3 and V is TRBV2; 10 bases line up with TRBD2. The V gene's germline CDR1 is SNHLY and CDR2 FYNNEI. This CDR3 has 15 amino acids. Germline trimming cut 6 bases from V and 3 bases from J; bases unmatched to any gene: 6. The CDR3, as DNA: TGTGCCAGCAGAAGTGAACTAGCGGGGACAGATACGCAGTATTTT. This translates into CASRSELAGTDTQYF.

The chain recombines TRBV18 with TRBJ1-2; the match to TRBD1 covers 8 bases. Germline CDR1 reads KGHSH; CDR2 reads LQKENI. The CDR3 spans 15 residues. The junction had 10 bases not matched to a gene; V was cut back by 3 bases and J by 7 bases. The CDR3 DNA reads TGTGCCAGCTCACCTGGACAGGGAATTGGTGGTGGCTACACCTTC. Protein sequence: CASSPGQGIGGGYTF.

This chain connects TRBV2 to TRBJ2-3; 12 bases fit TRBD2. The CDR3 has 13 residues. From germline, CDR1 is SNHLY and CDR2 FYNNEI. V was clipped by 10 bases and J by 3 bases; unmatched bases: 2. CDR3 protein: CATTSGGTDTQYF. The CDR3 nucleotides are TGTGCCACGACTAGCGGGGGAACAGATACGCAGTATTTT.

The V and J genes are TRBV7-9 and TRBJ2-1, with TRBD2 as a possible D gene (5 bases). This CDR3 comprises 17 residues. The V end lost 3 bases, the J end lost 7 bases, and 22 bases lay between the germline ends. Germline loops: CDR1 SEHNR, CDR2 FQNEAQ (reference sequence). This CDR3 is CASSLPPRSVARNEQFF. The CDR3 DNA reads TGTGCCAGCAGCTTGCCCCCCAGGTCCGTAGCGCGGAATGAGCAGTTCTTC.

CDR3: CASSERPPDNSGNTIYF. DNA of the CDR3: TGTGCCAGCAGTGAAAGACCCCCAGATAACTCTGGAAACACCATATATTTT. The chain couples TRBV6-1 to TRBJ1-3; no clear D gene. V shed 2 bases and J shed 0 bases, with 14 bases lying between them. Germline V gene data show CDR1 as MNHNS and CDR2 as SASEGT. This CDR3 is 17 amino acids long.

V usage is TRBV9 and J usage is TRBJ2-7, with 15 bases that match TRBD2. V shed 3 bases and J 5 bases; nucleotides not matched to a gene: 12. The germline gives CDR1 SGDLS, CDR2 YYNGEE. This CDR3 contains 18 residues. CDR3 coding DNA: TGTGCCAGCAGCGCGTGGGACCTGGGGACTAGCGGGAGGAACGAGCAGTACTTC. Residues: CASSAWDLGTSGRNEQYF.

DNA for the CDR3: TGTGCCAGCAGTTACCAAGGACAGGGGGCGAATCAGCCCCAGCATTTT. Its protein is CASSYQGQGANQPQHF. The genes are TRBV6-6 and TRBJ1-5; 11 nucleotides line up with TRBD1. Per germline, CDR1 MNHNY and CDR2 SVGAGI (reference sequence). This CDR3 is built from 16 residues. V trimming: 2 bases; J trimming: 4 bases; junction bases outside the gene matches: 4.

The rearrangement uses TRBV5-1 and TRBJ1-4; 8 bases fit TRBD1. The germline CDR1 and CDR2 sequences are SGHRS and YFSETQ. Unmatched junction bases numbered 0, after V lost 0 bases and J lost 8 bases. CDR3 length equals 13 residues. CDR3 nucleotides: TGCGCCAGCAGCTTGGGGACAGGGGAAAAACTGTTTTTT. Translating gives CASSLGTGEKLFF.

Comments on this clone: Additional DNA sequences in this sample encode the identical CDR3. The CDR3 DNA sequence: TGTGCCAGCAGCCCAGGGACCGGGGGTCGGGATGAGCAGTTCTTC. It is translated as CASSPGTGGRDEQFF. The chain recombines TRBV7-9 with TRBJ2-1; D may be TRBD2 (6 bases). From germline, CDR1 is SEHNR and CDR2 FQNEAQ (reference sequence). V shed 5 bases and J shed 8 bases, with 19 bases lying between them. The CDR3 extends over 15 amino acids.

The chain uses TRBV2 and TRBJ1-5, with TRBD1 matching 12 bases. The CDR3 has 15 amino acids. Per the germline V gene, CDR1 is SNHLY and CDR2 is FYNNEI. The trim removed 6 bases at V and 7 bases at J, leaving 7 bases unmatched. Here the CDR3 reads CASRLGTGGRQPQHF. The CDR3 DNA reads TGTGCCAGCAGGCTGGGGACAGGGGGCCGGCAGCCCCAGCATTTT. The full variable domain, its missing parts supplied by reference TRBV2 and TRBJ1-5, is EPEVTQTPSHQVTQMGQEVILRCVPISNHLYFYWYRQILGQKVEFLVSFYNNEISEKSEIFDDQFSVERPDGSNFTLKIRSTKLEDSAMYFCASRLGTGGRQPQHFGDGTRLSIL.

This chain uses TRBV5-1 with TRBJ2-1; no clear D gene. Trimming stripped 0 bases from V and 2 bases from J, with 6 bases between. The length of the CDR3 is 14 residues. The germline gives CDR1 SGHRS, CDR2 YFSETQ. CDR3 amino acids: CASSLDRPYNEQFF. CDR3 in DNA: TGCGCCAGCAGCTTGGACAGACCCTACAATGAGCAGTTCTTC.

V and J are TRBV6-6 and TRBJ1-4; D is unresolved. Trimming cost V 5 bases and J 3 bases, with 10 bases left between them. The CDR3 runs 14 residues. Germline V lookup: CDR1 MNHNY, CDR2 SVGAGI (reference sequence). This chain's CDR3 is CASSPGRSNEKLFF. The CDR3 nucleotides are TGTGCCAGCAGTCCCGGCAGGTCTAATGAAAAACTGTTTTTT.

This clone was found a few times. The chain uses TRBV7-9 and TRBJ1-1, with D maybe TRBD1 (6 bases). Trimming pared 3 bases from V and 3 bases from J, leaving 11 bases between. This CDR3 has 14 amino acids. Per the germline V gene, CDR1 is SEHNR and CDR2 is FQNEAQ (reference sequence). CDR3 coding DNA: TGTGCCAGCAGCTTGGGGGGCATGGACACTGAAGCTTTCTTT. Translation: CASSLGGMDTEAFF.